The 5 T cell receptor beta chains below all came from one sample that was sequenced in a study of T cells in localized non-small cell lung cancer. Here immunoSEQ multiplex PCR was the method, and the copy in TCRdb shows in-frame clones only, minus some. The sample holds around 70,000 clones; roughly 84% are singletons and the top ten take 1% to 1.5%. The input for sequencing was peripheral blood, taken before any cancer treatment. Receptors originate from a female donor aged 60 or older with stage I lung adenocarcinoma.

This clone showed up just once. The gene calls are TRBV7-9 and TRBJ1-1; no clear D gene. This CDR3 has 15 residues. The V and J ends lost 5 bases and 7 bases respectively, with 20 bases between them. CDR1 and CDR2 from the germline V gene are SEHNR and FQNEAQ (reference sequence). The CDR3 region has the DNA TGTGCCAGCAGCCCCGGGCCCCTCATTAACGGTGAAGCTTTCTTT. It specifies CASSPGPLINGEAFF.

V and J are TRBV10-2 and TRBJ1-2; 10 bases are shared with TRBD1. Unmatched junction bases numbered 4, after V lost 11 bases and J lost 1 base. CDR3 length equals 13 residues. Germline-derived CDR1 and CDR2 are WSHSY and SAAADI. In nucleotides, the CDR3 is TGCGCCTCGGGACAGGGGCGTAACTATGGCTACACCTTC. This encodes CASGQGRNYGYTF.

The chain has TRBV20-1 and TRBJ1-2; the match to TRBD1 covers 7 bases. Trimming cost V 5 bases and J 9 bases; bases outside gene matches: 6. The CDR3 is made up of 11 amino acids. Germline V gene data show CDR1 as DFQATT and CDR2 as SNEGSKA (reference sequence). CDR3 DNA sequence: TGCAGTGCTTCTTACAGGGGTCGCTACACCTTC. It is translated as CSASYRGRYTF.

This sequence joins TRBV4-2 and TRBJ2-1; D is unresolved. There are 13 residues in the CDR3. Trimming took 1 base from V and 8 from J, leaving 9 bases between them. Germline-derived CDR1 and CDR2 are LGHNA and YNFKEQ. The CDR3 bases are TGTGCCAGCAGCCAAGGTGTGTCGTATGAGCAGTTCTTC. This translates into CASSQGVSYEQFF.

The chain carries TRBV28 and TRBJ1-6; no clear D gene. CDR3 length equals 15 residues. V dropped 2 bases and J dropped 5 bases, with 10 bases sitting between them. Germline V lookup: CDR1 MDHEN, CDR2 SYDVKM. The CDR3, as DNA: TGTGCCAGCAGTTTAATATGGCGGGATAATTCACCCCTCCACTTT. As protein: CASSLIWRDNSPLHF.